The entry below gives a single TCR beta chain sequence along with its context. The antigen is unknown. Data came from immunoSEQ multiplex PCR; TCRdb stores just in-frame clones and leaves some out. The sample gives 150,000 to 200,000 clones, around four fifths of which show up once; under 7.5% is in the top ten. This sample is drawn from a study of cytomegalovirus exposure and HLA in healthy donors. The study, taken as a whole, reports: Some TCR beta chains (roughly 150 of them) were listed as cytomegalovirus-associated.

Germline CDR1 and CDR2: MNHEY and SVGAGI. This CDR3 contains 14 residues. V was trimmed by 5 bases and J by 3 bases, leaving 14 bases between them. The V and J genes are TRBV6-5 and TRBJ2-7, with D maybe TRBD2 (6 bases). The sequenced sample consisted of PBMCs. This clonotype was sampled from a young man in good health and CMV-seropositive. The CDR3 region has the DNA TGTGCCAGCAGTCCCGGAGGGGTGGGCTACGAGCAGTACTTC. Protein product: CASSPGGVGYEQYF.